The TCR beta chain under discussion was sequenced for a study of blood T cell repertoires in COVID-19 (dated by TCRdb to the early 2020s). At the level of the whole study: The collaborator samples originated in the United States, Italy and Spain and spanned the acute and convalescent phases of COVID-19. Deeply sampled blood TCRbeta repertoires from subjects exposed to, actively infected with, or recovered from COVID-19 were included in the dataset. The prospective study material was composed of cDNA or gDNA derived from T cells, B-cell-depleted T cells, or PBMCs. The repertoires were released in a freely available public database intended as a resource for research on the immune response to SARS-CoV-2. The sample metadata nearly always contained a de-identified subject ID, COVID-19 status, age in years and sex. The samples were drawn from two sources: the first 160 participants of the ongoing ImmuneRACE study, and 1,000 to 1,500 subjects contributed by 6 global collaborators. Where HLA class I and class II types were available, the types were taken from metadata supplied by the sample provider, not from assay-based typing.

The germline V gene gives CDR1 as KGHDR and CDR2 as SFDVKD. The CDR3, cysteine through phenylalanine, is 16 amino acids long. The entry retains the CDR3 DNA only, 48 bases that are in frame from base 1. V drops 4 bases and J drops 3 bases, leaving 16 bases in between. In the case of this clone: Its antigen is still unknown. No per-base quality is available; no much larger clone lies one base away.

The collaborating institutions used their own protocols to collect whole blood in K2EDTA tubes. For TCRbeta analysis, collaborators shipped samples as frozen whole blood, isolated PBMCs, or DNA extracted from either of those sample types. Broader findings and caveats from the paper: The amount of clinical and demographic metadata varied by source and participant and was provided uncurated.

TCRbeta CDR3 regions were amplified from genomic DNA by means of the immunoSEQ Assay, a bias-controlled multiplex PCR. In the source study's methods: The number of nucleated cells in each sample was estimated by amplification of reference gene primers within the assay. Sequence reads were collapsed and filtered to measure the absolute abundance of every unique TCRbeta CDR3 rearrangement. For each sample, productive Simpson clonality was calculated as the square root of Simpson's diversity index over productive rearrangements. Drawn from immuneACCESS, this table holds only the in-frame rearrangements with V and J called that TCRdb kept. Clones are partly lost; checked studies trace under half to an unresolved V gene and leave the rest unexplained. V, J and clone size are taken as reported in that table, and D and trimming were inferred from the DNA itself. Counted in this sample were about 130,000 clones; roughly 80% of them appeared once. About 17% of the sample goes to the ten largest clones.

The V and J segments used are TRBV24-1 and TRBJ2-3; TRBD2 is a weak D gene call, 6 bases matching. The sequence was collected from a woman between 45 and 60 years old with acute or convalescent COVID-19. The sequencing sample was made of peripheral blood. The DNA sequence is given as TGTGCCACCAGTGACCCGATGGGGGGAGGTACAGATACGCAGTATTTT. The resulting protein is CATSDPMGGGTDTQYF.